A single sample is the source of the 5 T cell receptor beta chains below, sequenced in a study of cytomegalovirus exposure and HLA in healthy donors. Both 60 Vbeta primers and 13 Jbeta primers went into the PCR. Profiling relied on immunoSEQ multiplex PCR, and the TCRdb table lists in-frame clones only, not all of them. This sample has about 59,000 clones, with under 80% found just once. Input material: PBMCs. The receptors stem from a man aged 25 to 40 in good health and CMV-seropositive.

CDR3 in DNA: TGCGCCAGCAGCCAAGCAGTGACAGGGGGCAATCAGCCCCAGCATTTT. Protein sequence: CASSQAVTGGNQPQHF. The chain combines TRBV4-1 with TRBJ1-5, with 8 bases fitting TRBD1. Trimming cost V 1 base and J 2 bases; bases outside gene matches: 4. The CDR3 loop spans 16 amino acids. Looked up from germline, CDR1 is MGHRA and CDR2 is YSYEKL.

The table lists this clone with a few counts. The rearrangement links TRBV5-6 to TRBJ2-7, with TRBD2 as a possible D gene (6 bases). Germline CDR1 is SGHDT and CDR2 is YYEEEE. CDR3 length equals 16 residues. V dropped 0 bases and J dropped 3 bases, with 16 bases sitting between them. CDR3 sequence reads: CASSLAAGRGFYEQYF. CDR3 DNA sequence: TGTGCCAGCAGCTTGGCCGCGGGGCGGGGATTCTACGAGCAGTACTTC.

The J gene is TRBJ1-6, the V gene TRBV27; 9 bases agree with TRBD1. This CDR3 has 16 amino acids. Per germline, CDR1 MNHEY and CDR2 SMNVEV (reference sequence). The J segment lost 9 bases and the V segment lost 5 bases, leaving 11 bases of the junction unmatched. CDR3 residues: CASSTHPGTGSSPLHF. The CDR3 DNA sequence: TGTGCCAGCAGTACACACCCGGGGACAGGGTCTTCACCCCTCCACTTT.

The chain links TRBV5-4 to TRBJ2-2, with TRBD2 matching over 8 bases. CDR1 is SGHNT, CDR2 YYREEE, per germline (reference sequence). The V gene end was trimmed by 2 bases and the J gene end by 4 bases; junction bases not matched to a gene: 7. CDR3 size: 16 residues. CDR3 nucleotides: TGTGCCAGCAGCTTATCAGCGGGGGCCTCCACCGGGGAGCTGTTTTTT. Protein product: CASSLSAGASTGELFF.

V is TRBV7-2 and J is TRBJ1-5, with D perhaps matching TRBD1 (5 bases). In germline, CDR1 is SGHTA, CDR2 FQGNSA. V lost 3 bases, J lost 6 bases, and 15 bases lay in between. The CDR3 runs to 15 residues. The CDR3 nucleotides are TGTGCCAGCAGCTTGGCAGGGAGCGGGGGTCAGCCCCAGCATTTT. Translated: CASSLAGSGGQPQHF.